This TCR beta chain stems from a study of cytomegalovirus exposure and HLA in healthy donors. The PCR used 60 Vbeta and 13 Jbeta primers. Measured with immunoSEQ multiplex PCR; TCRdb has only the in-frame clones, and not every one. The sample includes about 130,000 clones. A note on this clone: What it binds is unknown.

Study findings and constraints: It was in a later analysis that TCR association rates were seen to vary by HLA locus, highest for DRB1 and lowest for HLA-C. Of the V segments, some could not be distinguished, including TRBV6-2 and TRBV6-3, and were excluded. The number of N-insertions in an Asian-associated ancestry cluster was reportedly below the roughly 670-donor mean in a later analysis.

From germline, CDR1 is LNHDA and CDR2 SQIVND (reference sequence). V lost 3 bases to trimming and J lost 2 bases, with 15 bases between them. The CDR3 is 16 residues long. Source material: PBMCs. The gene calls are TRBV19 and TRBJ2-3; no reliable D call. The clonotype comes from an older woman in good health and CMV-seronegative. The CDR3: CASSIAARFNTDTQYF. CDR3 DNA sequence: TGTGCCAGTAGTATTGCTGCGCGTTTCAACACAGATACGCAGTATTTT.